This record concerns one T cell receptor (beta chain) sequence. As yet, its antigen is unknown. The data were taken from a study of T cell repertoires in cytomegalovirus infection. As for the study in general: Selected CMV epitopes included recently identified HLA-C-restricted ones as well as well-studied HLA-B-restricted ones.

MiXCR was run by TCRdb on the reads, yielding one entry per CDR3 protein. This sample has roughly 570,000 distinct CDR3 sequences, with about 40% found just once. Study results and limitations: Identification of carriers of CMV plus the relevant HLA was performed using cumulative public TCR beta family frequency.

Germline assignment: CDR1 MNHNY and CDR2 SVGAGI (reference sequence). Germline trimming cut 6 bases from V and 4 bases from J; bases unmatched to any gene: 9. The CDR3 is 15 amino acids. The sample was cultured PBMCs, taken from culture after CMV antigen stimulation. This clonotype was obtained from a human donor in good health (CMV status not recorded). Some clones in this sample may be carry-over from other donors' samples. The chain carries TRBV6-6 and TRBJ1-5; 7 nucleotides align to TRBD1. The CDR3 loop reads CASRERQGANQPQHF. Here the CDR3 DNA reads TGTGCCAGCAGGGAAAGACAGGGAGCAAATCAGCCCCAGCATTTT.